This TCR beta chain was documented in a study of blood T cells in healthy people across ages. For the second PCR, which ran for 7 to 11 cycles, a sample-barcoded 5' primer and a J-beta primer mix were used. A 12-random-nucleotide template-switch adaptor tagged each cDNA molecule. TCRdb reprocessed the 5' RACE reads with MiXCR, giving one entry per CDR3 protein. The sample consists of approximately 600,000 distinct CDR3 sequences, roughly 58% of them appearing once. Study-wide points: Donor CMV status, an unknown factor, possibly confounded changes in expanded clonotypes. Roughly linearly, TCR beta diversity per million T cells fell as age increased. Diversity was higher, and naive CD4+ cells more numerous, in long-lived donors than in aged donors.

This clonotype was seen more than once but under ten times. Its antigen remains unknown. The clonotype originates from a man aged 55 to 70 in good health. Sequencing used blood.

CDR3 residues: CASSQDRRSIASTDTQYF. In DNA form, the CDR3 reads TGCGCCAGCAGCCAAGATAGGAGGAGCATAGCTAGCACAGATACGCAGTATTTT. The chain couples TRBV4-3 to TRBJ2-3; the D gene is possibly TRBD2 (5 bases). Per the germline V gene, CDR1 is LGHNA and CDR2 is YSLEER. Deletions cut 0 bases from V and 0 bases from J, with 16 bases between. The CDR3 runs 18 residues.